The T cell receptor (beta chain) under discussion was sequenced for a study of T cells expressing NK-cell markers. Findings of the study overall: About six donors carried dominant NKG2C+ clonotypes that made up 1.0-7.0% of their CD8+ T cells. HCMV specificity of the expanded NKG2C+ T cell clones was not established.

Details on this clonotype: The antigen is unknown.

From the 5' RACE reads, TCRdb lists one entry per CDR3 protein and no DNA. This sample lists 300,000 to 500,000 distinct CDR3 sequences; its ten largest clones have 9.5% to 12%. CDR3 length: 15 amino acids. CDR1 and CDR2 (germline): LGHNA, YNFKEQ. The TCR was taken from a woman between 45 and 60 years old in good health. The gene calls are TRBV4-2 and TRBJ1-1. Sequencing used blood T cells: a sorted CD56 or NKG2C T cell subset, CD4+ or CD8+ T cells, or bulk PBMC T cells (not recorded which). This CDR3 reads CASSQGSFSATEAFF.